A single sample gave rise to the 7 T cell receptor beta chains below, sequenced in a study of shared clonotypes between healthy human individuals (dated by TCRdb to 2020 to 2021). CD8 naive samples were CD45RO-negative cells positively selected for CCR7, giving a CD45RA+CCR7+ population that excluded TemRA cells. Libraries came from the immunoSEQ multiplex PCR assay. TCRdb holds this immuneACCESS table with in-frame rearrangements only. Some clones are missing; in checked studies, unresolved V genes explain under half, and the rest has no known cause. In all, the sample holds about 2.1 million clones, and roughly 95% of those were seen once. The top ten clonotypes cover 1.5% to 2% of the sample. The sample taken for sequencing was naive CD8+ T cells from PBMCs. This sample's cell subset or site label indicates: CD45RA+CCR7+. These receptors were taken from a man between 18 and 35 years old in good health. Some clones in this sample may be carry-over from other donors' samples.

The rearrangement uses TRBV27 and TRBJ2-7, with D possibly being TRBD1 (5 bases). The length of the CDR3 is 15 residues. Trimming shortened V by 3 bases and J by 4 bases, and 16 bases separated the two germline ends. CDR1 and CDR2 from the germline V gene are MNHEY and SMNVEV (reference sequence). CDR3 sequence: CASSLDTSFRYEQYF. As DNA, the CDR3 is TGTGCCAGCAGTTTGGACACATCATTTCGTTACGAGCAGTACTTC.

The table lists this clone with a count of one. CDR3 protein: CASRHGGVSNEQFF. In DNA, the CDR3 is TGTGCCAGCAGACACGGGGGAGTTTCCAATGAGCAGTTCTTC. The gene calls are TRBV6-5 and TRBJ2-1, with D possibly matching TRBD2 (6 bases). V shed 6 bases and J shed 6 bases, with 15 bases lying between them. The CDR3 sequence is 14 residues long. From germline, CDR1 is MNHEY and CDR2 SVGAGI.

The chain joins TRBV9 to TRBJ2-4, with TRBD2 matching 12 bases. With V trimmed by 3 bases and J by 8 bases, 6 bases remained unmatched. The CDR3 sequence is 15 residues long. Looked up from germline, CDR1 is SGDLS and CDR2 is YYNGEE. CDR3 coding DNA: TGTGCCAGCAGCGCGGAGACTAGCGGGAGATACATTCAGTACTTC. Translating gives CASSAETSGRYIQYF.

The J gene is TRBJ2-7, the V gene TRBV29-1; 8 bases are a match to TRBD2. The CDR3 runs 13 residues. Germline V gene data show CDR1 as SQVTM and CDR2 as ANQGSEA. The V segment lost 5 bases and the J segment 3 bases; nucleotides outside the gene matches: 6. The CDR3 protein is CSVLLREGYEQYF. The CDR3 DNA reads TGCAGCGTTTTGCTCCGGGAGGGCTACGAGCAGTACTTC.

This rearrangement joins TRBV2 to TRBJ2-7; tentatively, D is TRBD2 (5 bases). Trimming pared 4 bases from V and 3 bases from J, leaving 10 bases between. This CDR3 is built from 13 residues. CDR1 SNHLY and CDR2 FYNNEI come from the germline V gene. In DNA, the CDR3 is TGTGCCAGCAGTGTTGGAGGAGTCTACGAGCAGTACTTC. As protein: CASSVGGVYEQYF.

The V gene is TRBV2, the J gene TRBJ2-1; D may be TRBD2 (6 bases). Trimming cost V 2 bases and J 3 bases, with 20 bases left between them. Germline V gene lookup returns CDR1 SNHLY and CDR2 FYNNEI. The CDR3 runs to 18 residues. Here the CDR3 reads CASSEPFGEAANYNEQFF. The DNA of the CDR3 is TGTGCCAGCAGTGAACCCTTTGGGGAGGCTGCCAACTACAATGAGCAGTTCTTC.

Note on this clone: Other DNA sequences in this specimen translate into the identical CDR3. CDR3 nucleotide sequence: TGCGCCAGCAGCCAAGTAGGGGGTAGGGGGAATCAGCCCCAGCATTTT. It encodes CASSQVGGRGNQPQHF. The V gene is TRBV4-1, the J gene TRBJ1-5, with TRBD1 as a possible D gene (6 bases). CDR1 is MGHRA, CDR2 YSYEKL, per germline. The V and J ends lost 1 base and 4 bases respectively, with 14 bases between them. The CDR3 has 16 residues.